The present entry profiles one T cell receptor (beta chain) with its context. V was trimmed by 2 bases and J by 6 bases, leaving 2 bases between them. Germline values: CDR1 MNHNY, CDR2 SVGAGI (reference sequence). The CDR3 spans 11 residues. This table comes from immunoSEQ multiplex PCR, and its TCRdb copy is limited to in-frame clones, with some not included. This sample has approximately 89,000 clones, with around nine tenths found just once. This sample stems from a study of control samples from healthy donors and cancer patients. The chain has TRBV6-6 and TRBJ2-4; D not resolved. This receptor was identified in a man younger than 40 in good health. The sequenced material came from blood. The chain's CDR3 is CASSYGNIQYF. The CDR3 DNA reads TGTGCCAGCAGTTACGGAAACATTCAGTACTTC.